This entry is about one TCR beta chain. Its antigen is not known. V trimming: 2 bases; J trimming: 0 bases; junction bases outside the gene matches: 7. There are 17 residues in the CDR3. Germline assignment: CDR1 SGHTA and CDR2 FQGNSA. This entry belongs to a study of cytomegalovirus exposure and HLA in healthy donors. Study results and caveats: The authors later linked a missense DCLRE1C variant to TCR beta V- and J-gene trimming. Sequences of the TCR beta chain were said to predict the HLA-A and HLA-B alleles of most subjects accurately. In vitro confirmation showed three CMV-associated chains to be CMV antigen specific.

PCR involved 60 Vbeta and 13 Jbeta primers. TCRdb keeps only in-frame clones here, not all; method: immunoSEQ multiplex PCR. This table has roughly 72,000 clones, approximately 79% appearing once. This chain uses TRBV7-2 with TRBJ2-1; 7 bases match TRBD2. Specimen: PBMCs. The clonotype was recovered from a woman in her 40s in good health and CMV-seropositive. CDR3 bases: TGTGCCAGCAGCTTATTTCCTCGCGGGAGCTCCTACAATGAGCAGTTCTTC. Its translation is CASSLFPRGSSYNEQFF.